Each of the 10 T cell receptor beta chains below was sequenced from the same sample in a study of T-cell reconstitution after alpha-beta-depleted transplantation in children. TCRbeta library preparation incorporated unique molecular identifiers. Each CDR3 protein is one row after TCRdb ran MiXCR on the PCR reads. The table records around 300,000 distinct CDR3 sequences, about 9.9% of them present only once. The sequenced sample was peripheral blood, obtained 180 days after TCRalphabeta/CD19-depleted stem cell transplant. The receptors were sampled from a male patient between 2 and 10 years old who had a stem cell transplant for chronic granulomatous disease, so the T cells may come from the graft donor.

The chain combines TRBV5-1 with TRBJ1-4; no definite D call. The ends were cut back, 0 bases at V and 3 bases at J, with 3 bases in the middle. CDR1 is SGHRS, CDR2 YFSETQ, per germline. CDR3 length: 13 residues. Here the CDR3 DNA reads TGCGCCAGCAGCTTGGTCCCTAATGAAAAACTGTTTTTT. This encodes CASSLVPNEKLFF. The whole variable domain, remainder taken from reference TRBV5-1 and TRBJ1-4, is KAGVTQTPRYLIKTRGQQVTLSCSPISGHRSVSWYQQTPGQGLQFLFEYFSETQRNKGNFPGRFSGRQFSNSRSEMNVSTLELGDSALYLCASSLVPNEKLFFGSGTQLSVL.

This clonotype occurred many times. The CDR3, as DNA: TGCAGTGCTAGACAGGCGAGCTCCTACAATGAGCAGTTCTTC. The encoded protein is CSARQASSYNEQFF. The chain is built from TRBV20-1 and TRBJ2-1; D gene ambiguous. CDR1 and CDR2 from the germline V gene are DFQATT and SNEGSKA (reference sequence). The V end lost 2 bases, the J end lost 0 bases, and 8 bases lay between the germline ends. This CDR3 has 14 amino acids.

Many counts were recorded for this clonotype. This chain uses TRBV20-1 with TRBJ2-7; D gene uncertain. The CDR3 runs to 12 residues. In germline, CDR1 is DFQATT, CDR2 SNEGSKA (reference sequence). V lost 4 bases, J lost 1 base, and 8 bases lay in between. The CDR3 protein is CSAKQPSYEQYF. For the CDR3, the DNA is TGCAGTGCTAAACAGCCTTCCTACGAGCAGTACTTC.

This clonotype was seen only once. A much larger clonotype is one base distant, so this may be a read error. CDR3 region: CSTERMDQTNEKLFF. CDR3 DNA: TGCAGTACCGAACGTATGGACCAGACTAATGAAAAACTGTTTTTT. The chain links TRBV20-1 to TRBJ1-4; unclear D gene. Germline CDR1 is DFQATT and CDR2 is SNEGSKA (reference sequence). Deletions cut 8 bases from V and 2 bases from J, with 18 bases between. This CDR3 region has 15 residues.

At least ten counts were recorded for this clonotype. This chain uses TRBV29-1 with TRBJ2-1; the D gene could be TRBD1 or TRBD2 (6 bases each). CDR3 length equals 15 residues. CDR1 and CDR2 from the germline V gene are SQVTM and ANQGSEA. The V and J ends lost 0 bases and 2 bases respectively, with 11 bases between them. The CDR3 sequence: CSVEDPGAAYNEQFF. The DNA of the CDR3 is TGCAGCGTTGAAGATCCGGGGGCAGCCTACAATGAGCAGTTCTTC.

There are many counts of this clonotype. The genes are TRBV15 and TRBJ2-3; D call uncertain. The germline CDR1 and CDR2 sequences are LNHNV and YYDKDF (reference sequence). CDR3 length: 13 residues. V lost 4 bases and J lost 2, with 7 bases in between. The CDR3 sequence: CATSTVDTDTQYF. Here the CDR3 DNA reads TGTGCCACCAGCACCGTCGACACAGATACGCAGTATTTT.

A remark on this clonotype: This may be a read error, as it is one base from a much larger clone. Here the CDR3 DNA reads TGCAGCGCCAGTCCCGGGACAGGTTCGGTAGCTTTCTTT. It is translated as CSASPGTGSVAFF. The genes are TRBV29-1 and TRBJ1-1, with TRBD1 matching over 8 bases. This CDR3 has 13 residues. V lost 7 bases and J lost 10; bases outside the gene matches: 14. CDR1 and CDR2 (germline): SQVTM, ANQGSEA.

This clonotype came up many times. V gene TRBV20-1 combines with J gene TRBJ2-7; D is undetermined. CDR3 length: 12 residues. In germline, CDR1 is DFQATT, CDR2 SNEGSKA (reference sequence). Trimming left V 3 bases short and J 2 bases short, with 8 bases between. CDR3 region: CSARASPYEQYF. CDR3 coding DNA: TGCAGTGCTAGGGCCAGCCCCTACGAGCAGTACTTC.

This clonotype was seen at least ten times. The gene calls are TRBV29-1 and TRBJ2-7; D not certain. V was pared by 4 bases and J by 2 bases, with 12 bases between. This CDR3 is built from 13 residues. Germline V gives CDR1 SQVTM, CDR2 ANQGSEA. As DNA, the CDR3 is TGCAGCGTTGTCGGAGATCCCCCCTACGAGCAGTACTTC. It translates to CSVVGDPPYEQYF.

This clonotype came up many times. This chain joins TRBV28 and TRBJ1-6; 9 nucleotides agree with TRBD1. The CDR3 is made up of 14 amino acids. CDR1 is MDHEN and CDR2 is SYDVKM in the germline V gene. The V segment lost 7 bases and the J segment 14 bases; nucleotides outside the gene matches: 12. DNA for the CDR3: TGTGCCAGCATCACGGGACAGGGTTCGGTATCCCTCCACTTT. Its protein is CASITGQGSVSLHF.